This TCR beta chain was recovered during a study of beta chain features in type 1 diabetes. The wider study: Sorted cell examination encompassed over 90,000,000 cells across all samples. General observations from the study: Shorter TCRB CDR3s, moderately but significantly so, were found in Type 1 diabetes patients in all four CD4+ subsets. The naive, central memory and Treg TCRB repertoires of patients appeared to be more similar to one another than those of healthy donors.

The entirety of the isolated RNA underwent reverse transcription, so expressed TCRB transcripts were sequenced. The method was immunoSEQ multiplex PCR; TCRdb's version includes in-frame clones alone and lacks a portion of them. The data show approximately 470,000 clones, 25% to 35% seen once. Staining for CD45RO/CCR7/CD25/CD127/CD95/CD27 allowed sorting of CD4+ naive, central memory, regulatory and stem cell-like memory cells. Points on this clone: Its antigen is currently unknown.

V lost 8 bases, J lost 5 bases, and 13 bases lay in between. The CDR3 covers 13 residues. Germline CDR1 and CDR2: SNHLY and FYNNEI. The chain has TRBV2 and TRBJ1-5, with D maybe TRBD1 (5 bases). The specimen was naive CD4+ T cells from blood. This TCR was sampled from a man aged 18 to 30 in good health. CDR3 sequence (DNA): TGTGCCAGCGGGGCGGACAACCATCAGCCCCAGCATTTT. This translates into CASGADNHQPQHF.